This entry describes one T cell receptor beta chain. Other DNA sequences in this specimen translate into the identical CDR3. These data are taken from a study of shared clonotypes between healthy human individuals. Whole-study context: Every donor yielded three CD4 naive, three CD4 memory, two CD8 naive and one CD8 memory plate.

Produced via immunoSEQ multiplex PCR; TCRdb's table is partial and in-frame only. The repertoire holds approximately 2.5 million clones, with 90% to 95% as singletons. Germline V lookup: CDR1 SEHNR, CDR2 FQNEAQ (reference sequence). V was shortened by 0 bases and J by 1 base, with 5 bases between the two germline ends. CDR3 length equals 14 residues. This clonotype was sampled from a man in his late teens or twenties in good health. The chain joins TRBV7-9 to TRBJ2-3; the D call may be TRBD1 or TRBD2 (5 bases each). Sequencing was done on a sample of naive CD4+ T cells sorted from blood. Subset described: CD45RA+ positively selected. This CDR3 reads CASSLAGGTDTQYF. CDR3 DNA sequence: TGTGCCAGCAGCTTAGCGGGGGGCACAGATACGCAGTATTTT.